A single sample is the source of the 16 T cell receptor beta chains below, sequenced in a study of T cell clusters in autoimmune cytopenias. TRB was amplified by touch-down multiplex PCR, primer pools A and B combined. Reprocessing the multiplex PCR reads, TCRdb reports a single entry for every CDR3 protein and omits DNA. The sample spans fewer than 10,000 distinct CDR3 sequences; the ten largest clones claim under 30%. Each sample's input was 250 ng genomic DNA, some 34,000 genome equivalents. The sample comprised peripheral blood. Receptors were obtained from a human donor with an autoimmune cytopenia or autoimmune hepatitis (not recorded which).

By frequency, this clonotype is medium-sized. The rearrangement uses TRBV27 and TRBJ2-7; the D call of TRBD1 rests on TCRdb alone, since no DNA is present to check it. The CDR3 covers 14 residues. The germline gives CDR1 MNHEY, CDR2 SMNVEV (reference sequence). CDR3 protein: CASSWGSTSYEQYF.

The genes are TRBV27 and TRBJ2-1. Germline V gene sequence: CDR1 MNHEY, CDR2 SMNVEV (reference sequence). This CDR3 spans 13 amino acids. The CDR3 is CASSLDSYNEQFF.

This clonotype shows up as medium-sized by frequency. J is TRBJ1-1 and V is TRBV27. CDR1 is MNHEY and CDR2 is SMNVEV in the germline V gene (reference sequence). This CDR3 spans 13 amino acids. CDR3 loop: CASSLSVGTEAFF.

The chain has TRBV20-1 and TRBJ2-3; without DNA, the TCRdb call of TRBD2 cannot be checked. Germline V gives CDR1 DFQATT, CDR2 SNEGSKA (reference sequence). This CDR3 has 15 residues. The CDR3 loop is CSAPNRREDTDTQYF.

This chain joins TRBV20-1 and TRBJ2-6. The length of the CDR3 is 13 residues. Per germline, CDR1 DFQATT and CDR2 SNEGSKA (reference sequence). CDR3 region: CSARVAGANVLTF.

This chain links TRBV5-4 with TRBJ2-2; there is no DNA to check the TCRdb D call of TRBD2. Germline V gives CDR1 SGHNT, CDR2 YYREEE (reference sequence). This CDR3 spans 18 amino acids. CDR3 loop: CASTPTSGRASNTGELFF.

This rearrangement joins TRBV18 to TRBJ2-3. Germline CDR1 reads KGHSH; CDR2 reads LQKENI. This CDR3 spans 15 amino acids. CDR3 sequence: CASSPIREPTDTQYF.

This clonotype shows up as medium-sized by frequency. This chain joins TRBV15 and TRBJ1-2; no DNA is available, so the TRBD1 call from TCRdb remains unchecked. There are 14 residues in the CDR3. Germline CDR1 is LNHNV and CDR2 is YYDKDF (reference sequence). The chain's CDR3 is CATSRGGRGQGYTF.

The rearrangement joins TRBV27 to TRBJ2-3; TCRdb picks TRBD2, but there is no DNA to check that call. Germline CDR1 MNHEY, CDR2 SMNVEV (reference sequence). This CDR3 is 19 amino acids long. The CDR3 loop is CASSPTGTSGTRRTDTQYF.

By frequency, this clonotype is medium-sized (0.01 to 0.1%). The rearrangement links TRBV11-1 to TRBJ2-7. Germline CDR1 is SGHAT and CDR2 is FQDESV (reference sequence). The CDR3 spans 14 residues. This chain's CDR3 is CASSFMGNSREQYF.

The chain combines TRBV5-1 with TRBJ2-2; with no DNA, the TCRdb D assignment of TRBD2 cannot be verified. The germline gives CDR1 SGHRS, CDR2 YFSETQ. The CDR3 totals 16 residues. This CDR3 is CASSQGRGAGTGELFF.

CDR3 loop: CATSDEYAPYNEQFF. The V call is TRBV24-1, the J call TRBJ2-1. CDR3 size: 15 residues. CDR1 KGHDR and CDR2 SFDVKD come from the germline V gene.

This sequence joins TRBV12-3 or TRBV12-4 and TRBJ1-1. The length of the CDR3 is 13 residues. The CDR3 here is CASRPRQNTEAFF.

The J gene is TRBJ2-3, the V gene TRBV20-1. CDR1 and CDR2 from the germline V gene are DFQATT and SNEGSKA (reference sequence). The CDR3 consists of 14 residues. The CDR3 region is CSARGSRGTDTQYF.

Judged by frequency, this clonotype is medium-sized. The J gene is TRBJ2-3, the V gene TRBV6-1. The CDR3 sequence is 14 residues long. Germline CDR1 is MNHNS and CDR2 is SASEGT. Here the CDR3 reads CASSDTVGRDTQYF.

The chain's CDR3 is CASRIGGSSNQPQHF. The chain couples TRBV12-3 or TRBV12-4 to TRBJ1-5; TCRdb reports TRBD1, a call that lacks DNA to check it against. This CDR3 spans 15 amino acids.